These 28 T cell receptor beta chains came from one sample sequenced in a study of blood T cell repertoires in COVID-19. Clones were sequenced by immunoSEQ multiplex PCR, and TCRdb holds only the in-frame ones, with some missing. This sample has over 300,000 clones; around 80% occur once, and the top ten carry roughly 1.1%. Sequencing was performed on peripheral blood. These receptors were collected from a woman aged 50 to 60 with acute or convalescent COVID-19.

The rearrangement links TRBV24-1 to TRBJ2-5, with D perhaps TRBD2 (5 bases). CDR3 size: 12 residues. Germline loops: CDR1 KGHDR, CDR2 SFDVKD. V was clipped by 9 bases and J by 4 bases, with 11 bases between them. This CDR3 reads CATSPGVETQYF. DNA for the CDR3: TGTGCCACCTCCCCCGGGGTAGAGACCCAGTACTTC.

The rearrangement links TRBV4-1 to TRBJ2-1, with 7 bases that match TRBD2. The CDR3 has 16 amino acids. V was clipped by 1 base and J by 2 bases; unmatched bases: 5. The V gene's germline CDR1 is MGHRA and CDR2 YSYEKL. CDR3 nucleotide sequence: TGCGCCAGCAGCCAAGTAGGGACTACCCCCTACAATGAGCAGTTCTTC. Protein: CASSQVGTTPYNEQFF.

The chain is built from TRBV4-1 and TRBJ2-2; 7 positions match TRBD2. The germline V gene encodes CDR1 MGHRA and CDR2 YSYEKL. The ends lost 0 bases at V and 1 base at J; junction bases unmatched: 5. The CDR3 is 17 residues long. Here the CDR3 DNA reads TGCGCCAGCAGCCAAGATTCCGGGGGGTGGAACACCGGGGAGCTGTTTTTT. It specifies CASSQDSGGWNTGELFF.

J is TRBJ2-3 and V is TRBV5-5; no clear D gene. The CDR3 is 12 amino acids. The germline gives CDR1 SGHKS, CDR2 YYEKEE (reference sequence). The germline V and J ends were trimmed by 4 bases and 3 bases, with 6 bases remaining between them. This CDR3 reads CASSLETDTQYF. The DNA for the CDR3 is TGTGCCAGCAGCCTTGAGACAGATACGCAGTATTTT.

The CDR3 loop reads CAWSVWEPNTEAFF. The CDR3 DNA reads TGTGCCTGGAGTGTCTGGGAGCCGAACACTGAAGCTTTCTTT. The chain recombines TRBV30 with TRBJ1-1; no clear D. V lost 0 bases to trimming and J lost 1 base, with 9 bases between them. The CDR3 spans 14 residues. Per the germline V gene, CDR1 is GTSNPN and CDR2 is SVGIG (reference sequence).

This chain connects TRBV3-1 (or the pseudogene TRBV3-2) to TRBJ1-3; D perhaps matches TRBD1 (5 bases). The length of the CDR3 is 12 residues. CDR1 and CDR2 from the germline V gene are LGHDT and YNNKEL (reference sequence). V shed 5 bases and J shed 8 bases, with 10 bases lying between them. CDR3 coding DNA: TGTGCCAGCAGCTTACAGGTTCACACCATATATTTT. Translating gives CASSLQVHTIYF.

This chain uses TRBV5-5 with TRBJ1-5; D unresolved. The germline gives CDR1 SGHKS, CDR2 YYEKEE (reference sequence). V lost 0 bases to trimming and J lost 2 bases, with 9 bases between them. CDR3 length equals 15 residues. Here the CDR3 reads CASSLEAYGNQPQHF. The CDR3 nucleotides read TGTGCCAGCAGCTTGGAAGCTTACGGCAATCAGCCCCAGCATTTT.

This clone was detected a few times. The CDR3 bases are TGTGCCATCAGTGAGAGTTTCGGGAGGGACGCCAAGAACACTGAAGCTTTCTTT. Translation: CAISESFGRDAKNTEAFF. The chain joins TRBV10-3 to TRBJ1-1, with D perhaps matching TRBD1 (5 bases). V lost 2 bases, J lost 1 base, and 20 bases lay in between. The CDR3 covers 18 residues. The germline CDR1 and CDR2 sequences are ENHRY and SYGVKD.

This chain links TRBV6-5 with TRBJ2-5; D is possibly TRBD2 (7 bases). The CDR3 length is 15 residues. Germline V CDR1 and CDR2: MNHEY, SVGAGI. V gave up 8 bases and J gave up 3 bases, with 19 bases separating them. Here the CDR3 DNA reads TGTGCCAGCTCCATCCCGGGGGGCGCGAAAGAGACCCAGTACTTC. Amino acid sequence: CASSIPGGAKETQYF.

This clone appeared a few times. V usage is TRBV4-1 and J usage is TRBJ1-5, with a possible D match to TRBD1 (5 bases). The CDR3 is made up of 13 amino acids. The germline gives CDR1 MGHRA, CDR2 YSYEKL. V lost 1 base to trimming and J lost 7 bases, with 8 bases between them. This CDR3 is CASSQAGEQPQHF. The DNA of the CDR3 is TGCGCCAGCAGCCAAGCGGGGGAACAGCCCCAGCATTTT.

This clone was recorded a few times. V is TRBV2 and J is TRBJ2-3; D might be TRBD1 (5 bases). The CDR3 has 14 amino acids. Per the germline V gene, CDR1 is SNHLY and CDR2 is FYNNEI. V was pared by 1 base and J by 4 bases, with 9 bases between. CDR3 sequence (DNA): TGTGCCAGCAGTGAAGAAACAGGAGCAGATACGCAGTATTTT. Its protein is CASSEETGADTQYF.

This chain connects TRBV18 to TRBJ2-7; 7 bases match TRBD1. The germline CDR1 and CDR2 sequences are KGHSH and LQKENI. The CDR3 has 15 amino acids. The trim removed 4 bases at V and 1 base at J, leaving 7 bases unmatched. The CDR3 bases are TGTGCCAGCTCACTGGACAGGCAAAAATCCTACGAGCAGTACTTC. Protein: CASSLDRQKSYEQYF.

A few counts support this clone. The chain is built from TRBV5-1 and TRBJ1-4; 9 bases fit TRBD1. In germline, CDR1 is SGHRS, CDR2 YFSETQ. After removal of 5 bases from V and 8 bases from J, the junction contained 13 bases not matched to a gene. The CDR3 is made up of 16 amino acids. Here the CDR3 DNA reads TGCGCCAGCAGTTCCGCTGGGACAGGGAGAGAGGAAAAACTGTTTTTT. Protein sequence: CASSSAGTGREEKLFF.

This chain uses TRBV2 with TRBJ2-5; D remains unclear. The V and J ends lost 6 bases and 1 base respectively, with 9 bases between them. The length of the CDR3 is 13 residues. Germline CDR1 and CDR2: SNHLY and FYNNEI. This chain's CDR3 is CASRAGLQETQYF. CDR3 DNA sequence: TGTGCCAGCAGAGCTGGGCTCCAAGAGACCCAGTACTTC.

The chain is built from TRBV7-9 and TRBJ2-1; possible D gene TRBD2, 6 bases. V gave up 4 bases and J gave up 10 bases, with 11 bases separating them. The CDR3 sequence is 12 residues long. Germline CDR1 and CDR2: SEHNR and FQNEAQ (reference sequence). CDR3 DNA: TGTGCCAGCAGCTATCCCGGAGGGGAGCAGTTCTTC. Encoded protein: CASSYPGGEQFF.

The rearrangement links TRBV3-1 (or the pseudogene TRBV3-2) to TRBJ2-5; 10 bases line up with TRBD1. The CDR3 covers 13 residues. Germline V gene sequence: CDR1 LGHDT, CDR2 YNNKEL (reference sequence). J gave up 5 bases and V 4 bases, and 1 base lay outside the gene matches. DNA for the CDR3: TGTGCCAGCAGCCCGGGACAGGGGGAGACCCAGTACTTC. It encodes CASSPGQGETQYF.

The V gene is TRBV18, the J gene TRBJ1-1; D is undetermined. Germline-derived CDR1 and CDR2 are KGHSH and LQKENI. CDR3 length equals 16 residues. Trimming removed 3 bases at V and 0 bases at J, with 14 bases between. CDR3 loop: CASSPSPTTVNTEAFF. Here the CDR3 DNA reads TGTGCCAGCTCACCCTCACCCACCACAGTGAACACTGAAGCTTTCTTT.

This clone showed up just a few times. The chain joins TRBV6-6 to TRBJ1-1; 8 bases agree with TRBD1. Per germline, CDR1 MNHNY and CDR2 SVGAGI (reference sequence). This CDR3 region has 16 residues. V lost 0 bases and J lost 1; bases outside the gene matches: 4. The CDR3 coding sequence is TGTGCCAGCAGTTACTCGTCAGGGGGCGCGAACACTGAAGCTTTCTTT. Its translation is CASSYSSGGANTEAFF.

This chain joins TRBV30 and TRBJ2-6, with 8 bases aligning to TRBD1. The CDR3 spans 16 residues. Germline CDR1 reads GTSNPN; CDR2 reads SVGIG (reference sequence). The V segment lost 3 bases and the J segment 0 bases; nucleotides outside the gene matches: 4. The CDR3 region is CAWSRTGISGANVLTF. Written as DNA, the CDR3 is TGTGCCTGGAGCCGGACAGGGATCTCTGGGGCCAACGTCCTGACTTTC.

V is TRBV6-1 and J is TRBJ1-3; D remains ambiguous. V was pared by 2 bases and J by 7 bases, with 12 bases between. Looked up from germline, CDR1 is MNHNS and CDR2 is SASEGT. The CDR3 spans 14 residues. The CDR3 loop reads CASSERGIGNTIYF. CDR3 nucleotides: TGTGCCAGCAGTGAACGGGGTATAGGTAACACCATATATTTT.

The V and J genes are TRBV18 and TRBJ1-1; D is unclear. V shed 3 bases and J shed 8 bases, with 13 bases lying between them. Per the germline V gene, CDR1 is KGHSH and CDR2 is LQKENI. This CDR3 comprises 13 residues. Here the CDR3 reads CASSPPVSSEAFF. Here the CDR3 DNA reads TGTGCCAGCTCACCTCCGGTTTCCTCAGAAGCTTTCTTT.

The chain has TRBV6-5 and TRBJ1-2; no firm D call. CDR3 length: 14 residues. CDR1 and CDR2 (germline): MNHEY, SVGAGI. V lost 5 bases and J 4 bases, leaving 14 bases between the germline ends. CDR3 loop: CASSNIQAGYGYTF. The CDR3 nucleotides are TGTGCCAGCAGTAATATTCAGGCGGGCTATGGCTACACCTTC.

The chain has TRBV21-1 and TRBJ1-1; the tabulated D call, TRBD1, remains unverified against the DNA. TRBV21-1 represents a pseudogene. This CDR3 has 16 residues. CDR3 in DNA: TGTGCCAGCAGCAAGGGACAGGTGATGGGGAACACTGAAGCTTTCTTT. Its protein product is CASSKGQVMGNTEAFF.

The chain has TRBV5-1 and TRBJ2-5; no clear D. Trimming took 0 bases from V and 2 from J, leaving 8 bases between them. CDR3 length: 14 residues. In germline, CDR1 is SGHRS, CDR2 YFSETQ. CDR3 in amino acids: CASSLASRQETQYF. CDR3 nucleotide sequence: TGCGCCAGCAGCTTGGCCTCCCGGCAAGAGACCCAGTACTTC.

In this sample, this clone turned up once. J is TRBJ1-5 and V is TRBV3-1 (or the pseudogene TRBV3-2); TRBD1 agrees at 9 bases. V shed 0 bases, J shed 4 bases, and the junction held 1 base outside the gene matches. Per germline, CDR1 LGHDT and CDR2 YNNKEL (reference sequence). The CDR3 has 15 residues. The CDR3 DNA is TGTGCCAGCAGCCAAGAGACAGGGGGAAATCAGCCCCAGCATTTT. Its translation is CASSQETGGNQPQHF.

This chain links TRBV19 with TRBJ2-1; a weak D match, TRBD1 (5 bases). This CDR3 spans 14 amino acids. V was cut by 3 bases and J by 3 bases, with 9 bases left in between. Germline V CDR1 and CDR2: LNHDA, SQIVND (reference sequence). The CDR3 protein is CASSIIGHYNEQFF. For the CDR3, the DNA is TGTGCCAGTAGTATTATCGGACACTACAATGAGCAGTTCTTC.

The V call is TRBV3-1 (or the pseudogene TRBV3-2), the J call TRBJ1-5; unclear D gene. Deletions cut 4 bases from V and 7 bases from J, with 14 bases between. The CDR3 contains 14 residues. Germline CDR1 and CDR2: LGHDT and YNNKEL (reference sequence). Written as DNA, the CDR3 is TGTGCCAGCAGCCCCCTTAGAAGTGAACAGCCCCAGCATTTT. Amino acid sequence: CASSPLRSEQPQHF.

This sequence joins TRBV6-5 and TRBJ2-7; D possibly corresponds to TRBD1 (7 bases). CDR1 is MNHEY and CDR2 is SVGAGI in the germline V gene. This CDR3 spans 16 amino acids. V was clipped by 4 bases and J by 2 bases, with 18 bases between them. DNA for the CDR3: TGTGCCAGCAGTTCCCTCGGGCAGGGGGAGGCCTACGAGCAGTACGTC. Its translation is CASSSLGQGEAYEQYV.